This T cell receptor beta chain is drawn from a study of blood T cell repertoires in COVID-19. At the level of the study: Sites across the United States, Italy and Spain contributed samples from acute and convalescent COVID-19. The cDNA or gDNA used as material had been derived from T cells, B-cell-depleted T cells, or PBMCs.

The germline V gene encodes CDR1 SGHDT and CDR2 YYEEEE. CDR3 length: 16 residues. V shed 4 bases and J 7 bases; nucleotides not matched to a gene: 11. Original processing notes: Amplification of reference gene primers was used by the study to estimate nucleated cell counts. Some clones are missing from TCRdb's copy, which holds only in-frame ones; the method was immunoSEQ multiplex PCR. The D gene and trimming were derived from the DNA, and the V and J assignments and clone size from that table. The sample yields roughly 160,000 clones, under 90% seen once. The sequence came from a woman over 75 with active or convalescent COVID-19. The specimen sequenced was peripheral blood. The chain employs TRBV5-6 and TRBJ1-4; TRBD1 matches 9 bases. The CDR3 region is CASSGTQGALREKLFF. In DNA form, the CDR3 reads TGTGCCAGCAGCGGGACACAGGGGGCGCTTCGTGAAAAACTGTTTTTT. The entire variable domain, with the rest obtained from reference TRBV5-6 and TRBJ1-4, is as follows: DAGVTQSPTHLIKTRGQQVTLRCSPKSGHDTVSWYQQALGQGPQFIFQYYEEEERQRGNFPDRFSGHQFPNYSSELNVNALLLGDSALYLCASSGTQGALREKLFFGSGTQLSVL.